The rows below give T cell receptor beta chains drawn from one sample of a study of shared T cell receptors in the human thymus. Clones were sequenced by immunoSEQ multiplex PCR, and TCRdb holds only the in-frame ones, with some missing. This table holds about 660,000 clones, roughly 86% found once. These same records also appear under a second study, on human thymus T cells.

The specimen sequenced was thymocytes. The receptors shown here come from a boy less than two years old with a congenital heart defect. Both conserved end residues are part of each CDR3. The D gene is left open where the match is weak.

cdr3_aa v_call d_call j_call
CASSLVGREYEQYF TRBV7-2 NA TRBJ2-7
CASSQAFPNTGELFF TRBV4-1 NA TRBJ2-2
CASSYGGIGNTEAFF TRBV6-5 NA TRBJ1-1
CASSFYALGQGIQPQHF TRBV28 TRBD1 TRBJ1-5
CASSDAIDGALTLSTDTQYF TRBV2 NA TRBJ2-3
CASSLGTSVADTQYF TRBV5-1 TRBD2 TRBJ2-3
CASSLGWGGDSTDTQYF TRBV7-9 NA TRBJ2-3
CARSLSNRGRSTDTQYF TRBV5-3 TRBD1 TRBJ2-3
CASSQEAHRDSPLHF TRBV4-1 NA TRBJ1-6
CASSGVSGNTIYF TRBV2 NA TRBJ1-3
CASSYGGSGYTF TRBV6-5 NA TRBJ1-2
CASRPGINYEQYF TRBV6-1 NA TRBJ2-7
CASRADRGLWNSPLHF TRBV2 TRBD1 TRBJ1-6
CASSLTGDNSPLHF TRBV5-1 TRBD1 TRBJ1-6
CASTPGGGARNEQFF TRBV27 TRBD2 TRBJ2-1
CASSLKKSPRGDTQYF TRBV7-3 NA TRBJ2-3
CASIGQGYTDTQYF TRBV28 NA TRBJ2-3